The 28 T cell receptor beta chains in this list originate from one sample, sequenced in a study of T-cell memory formation after mild COVID-19. MiXCR, applied by TCRdb to the 5' RACE reads, yields one record per CDR3 protein. The sample has about 430,000 distinct CDR3 sequences, around 17% seen once. Material for sequencing was PBMCs or a T cell subset sorted from them (not recorded which). The source is a young man who had mild COVID-19 (a few samples of this study predate the infection). Cell type and time point are not known.

For this clonotype: One junction end disagrees with the germline gene, perhaps due to a read error. CDR3 sequence (DNA): TGTGCCAGCAGCCAAGAGGTCGGGAGCCCCAGTTTCTTC. Translation: CASSQEVGSPSFF. This chain uses TRBV4-2 with TRBJ2-7; TRBD2 might be the D (6 bases). CDR3 length: 13 residues. Germline assignment: CDR1 LGHNA and CDR2 YNFKEQ.

This clonotype showed up many times. The V gene is TRBV14, the J gene TRBJ2-1; TRBD2 is a possible D gene (6 bases). The CDR3 runs 13 residues. CDR1 is SGHDN and CDR2 is FVKESK in the germline V gene. Trimming removed 4 bases at V and 6 bases at J, with 10 bases between. CDR3 in DNA: TGTGCCAGCAGCCTTAGCGGTCCCAATGAGCAGTTCTTC. Translating gives CASSLSGPNEQFF.

The chain recombines TRBV24-1 with TRBJ2-1, with TRBD2 identical over 16 bases. Germline V gene lookup returns CDR1 KGHDR and CDR2 SFDVKD. The CDR3 contains 18 residues. The V and J ends lost 0 bases and 4 bases, in that order; junction bases with no gene match: 2. The CDR3 protein is CATSDLGTSGGAYNEQFF. The CDR3 coding sequence is TGTGCCACCAGTGATTTGGGGACTAGCGGGGGGGCTTACAATGAGCAGTTCTTC.

This clonotype occurred a few times. CDR3: CASETGGFNEQFF. CDR3 sequence (DNA): TGTGCCAGCGAAACAGGGGGCTTTAATGAGCAGTTCTTC. The chain links TRBV7-9 to TRBJ2-1; TRBD1 agrees at 9 bases. The CDR3 extends over 13 amino acids. The V and J ends lost 8 bases and 7 bases, in that order; junction bases with no gene match: 6. Germline CDR1 and CDR2: SEHNR and FQNEAQ (reference sequence).

This chain links TRBV5-5 with TRBJ2-3; a weak D match, TRBD1 (6 bases). Germline assignment: CDR1 SGHKS and CDR2 YYEKEE (reference sequence). The V and J ends lost 2 bases and 1 base respectively, with 17 bases between them. The CDR3 has 17 amino acids. This CDR3 is CASSFRVRGIGTDTQYF. For the CDR3, the DNA is TGTGCCAGCAGCTTTCGGGTCAGGGGCATTGGCACAGATACGCAGTATTTT.

This clonotype has only a few counts. The V and J genes are TRBV7-2 and TRBJ1-4; a weak D match, TRBD1 (5 bases). The CDR3 consists of 14 residues. V was trimmed by 6 bases and J by 7 bases, leaving 15 bases between them. The germline V gene encodes CDR1 SGHTA and CDR2 FQGNSA. The CDR3 coding sequence is TGTGCCAGCAGTAACTATGGGGCAAGTGAAAAACTGTTTTTT. Protein: CASSNYGASEKLFF.

In this sample, this clonotype turned up a few times. The V gene is TRBV30, the J gene TRBJ2-6, with D unresolved. The length of the CDR3 is 14 residues. Germline lookup yields CDR1 GTSNPN and CDR2 SVGIG (reference sequence). V was pared by 5 bases and J by 0 bases, with 8 bases between. CDR3 loop: CAWEMDSGANVLTF. The DNA of the CDR3 is TGTGCCTGGGAGATGGACTCTGGGGCCAACGTCCTGACTTTC.

The chain has TRBV7-8 and TRBJ2-7, with no clear D. Germline CDR1 reads SGHVS; CDR2 reads FQNEAQ. The CDR3 covers 10 residues. Trimming cost V 8 bases and J 6 bases, with 8 bases left between them. CDR3 residues: CASGEAEQYF. CDR3 sequence (DNA): TGTGCCAGCGGAGAAGCCGAGCAGTACTTC.

V and J are TRBV7-2 and TRBJ2-3; 9 bases line up with TRBD2. The CDR3 covers 16 residues. Germline V gene data show CDR1 as SGHTA and CDR2 as FQGNSA. With 5 bases clipped from V and 4 bases from J, the junction kept 10 bases outside the gene matches. The CDR3 reads CASSPPGGGAPDTQYF. CDR3 in DNA: TGTGCCAGCAGCCCTCCTGGCGGGGGGGCCCCAGATACGCAGTATTTT.

This clonotype came up a few times. The V gene is TRBV6-2 or TRBV6-3, the J gene TRBJ2-7; the match to TRBD1 covers 12 bases. The J segment lost 4 bases and the V segment lost 6 bases, leaving 7 bases of the junction unmatched. In germline, CDR1 is MNHEY, CDR2 SVGEGT. The CDR3 runs to 15 residues. The chain's CDR3 is CASSRLGQGAYEQYF. CDR3 bases: TGTGCCAGCAGCCGCCTGGGACAGGGGGCGTACGAGCAGTACTTC.

The chain joins TRBV25-1 to TRBJ2-3; 10 positions match TRBD2. Trimming took 3 bases from V and 4 from J; bases not matched to a gene: 4. The germline gives CDR1 MGHDK, CDR2 SYGVNS. This CDR3 spans 15 amino acids. CDR3 residues: CASSDSGGSPDTQYF. CDR3 DNA sequence: TGTGCCAGCAGTGATAGCGGGGGGAGCCCAGATACGCAGTATTTT.

In its sample, this clonotype was seen a few times. The chain uses TRBV2 and TRBJ2-2; D might be TRBD1 (6 bases). The CDR3 totals 14 residues. V was pared by 7 bases and J by 3 bases, with 12 bases between. Germline V gene lookup returns CDR1 SNHLY and CDR2 FYNNEI. CDR3 region: CASTPQGHTGELFF. The CDR3, as DNA: TGTGCCAGCACCCCACAGGGACACACCGGGGAGCTGTTTTTT.

This clonotype was picked up a small number of times. This chain joins TRBV6-2 or TRBV6-3 and TRBJ2-1; D gene uncertain. Germline assignment: CDR1 MNHEY and CDR2 SVGEGT. This CDR3 comprises 13 residues. The germline V and J ends were trimmed by 7 bases and 6 bases, with 13 bases remaining between them. CDR3 residues: CASKLRTPNEQFF. The CDR3 region has the DNA TGTGCCAGCAAGCTTCGGACGCCCAATGAGCAGTTCTTC.

This sequence joins TRBV28 and TRBJ2-5, with D perhaps TRBD1 (6 bases). The CDR3 consists of 12 residues. Trimming pared 6 bases from V and 5 bases from J, leaving 10 bases between. The germline CDR1 and CDR2 sequences are MDHEN and SYDVKM. For the CDR3, the DNA is TGTGCCAGCAGCACAGGGTTGGAGACCCAGTACTTC. It encodes CASSTGLETQYF.

This sequence joins TRBV7-9 and TRBJ2-5; no clear D gene. Between the trimmed V and J ends, which lost 5 bases and 0 bases, there was a span of 7 bases. The V gene's germline CDR1 is SEHNR and CDR2 FQNEAQ (reference sequence). The CDR3 extends over 13 amino acids. The CDR3 here is CASSGTNQETQYF. The CDR3 nucleotides read TGTGCCAGCAGCGGTACCAACCAAGAGACCCAGTACTTC.

The V call is TRBV6-5, the J call TRBJ1-1; 10 nucleotides line up with TRBD1. The CDR3 consists of 16 residues. CDR1 MNHEY and CDR2 SVGAGI come from the germline V gene. V lost 6 bases to trimming and J lost 0 bases; unmatched junction nucleotides: 7. CDR3 DNA sequence: TGTGCCAGCAGCCGGACAGGGGGGGCCCTGAACACTGAAGCTTTCTTT. Its protein product is CASSRTGGALNTEAFF.

This clonotype has only a few counts. The rearrangement joins TRBV11-2 to TRBJ2-3; unclear D gene. V shed 2 bases and J shed 4 bases, with 10 bases lying between them. This CDR3 contains 14 residues. The germline V gene has CDR1 SGHAT and CDR2 FQNNGV. The CDR3 DNA follows: TGTGCCAGCAGCTTAAGGATTTTGGCAGATACGCAGTATTTT. Encoded protein: CASSLRILADTQYF. Full variable domain (remainder filled in from reference TRBV11-2 and TRBJ2-3): EAGVAQSPRYKIIEKRQSVAFWCNPISGHATLYWYQQILGQGPKLLIQFQNNGVVDDSQLPKDRFSAERLKGVDSTLKIQPAKLEDSAVYLCASSLRILADTQYFGPGTRLTVL.

This clonotype was counted between two and nine times. The rearrangement joins TRBV5-1 to TRBJ2-1; the match to TRBD1 covers 7 bases. Per the germline V gene, CDR1 is SGHRS and CDR2 is YFSETQ. This CDR3 region has 17 residues. V shed 2 bases, J shed 3 bases, and the junction held 11 bases outside the gene matches. Here the CDR3 DNA reads TGCGCCAGCAGCTTAACTCCGCCGGGACAGAGCTACAATGAGCAGTTCTTC. Translation: CASSLTPPGQSYNEQFF. Drawing the rest from reference TRBV5-1 and TRBJ2-1, the complete variable domain is KAGVTQTPRYLIKTRGQQVTLSCSPISGHRSVSWYQQTPGQGLQFLFEYFSETQRNKGNFPGRFSGRQFSNSRSEMNVSTLELGDSALYLCASSLTPPGQSYNEQFFGPGTRLTVL.

The chain recombines TRBV29-1 with TRBJ2-2, with D possibly TRBD1 on 6 matching bases. In germline, CDR1 is SQVTM, CDR2 ANQGSEA. V dropped 1 base and J dropped 4 bases, with 10 bases sitting between them. This CDR3 is built from 14 residues. CDR3 nucleotide sequence: TGCAGCGTTGAAGTGGGCAGGGGCACCGGGGAGCTGTTTTTT. Protein product: CSVEVGRGTGELFF.

The gene calls are TRBV5-1 and TRBJ2-7; 9 positions agree with TRBD1. CDR1 is SGHRS and CDR2 is YFSETQ in the germline V gene. The CDR3 loop spans 14 amino acids. V lost 4 bases, J lost 3 bases, and 5 bases stayed unmatched. The CDR3 reads CASSLRDRVYEQYF. In DNA form, the CDR3 reads TGCGCCAGCAGCCTCCGGGACAGGGTCTACGAGCAGTACTTC.

This chain uses TRBV18 with TRBJ2-5, with 10 bases lining up with TRBD1. Trimming removed 3 bases from V and 5 bases from J; junction bases left unmatched: 6. Germline CDR1 is KGHSH and CDR2 is LQKENI. This CDR3 has 15 residues. The CDR3 here is CASSPRDRGTETQYF. The DNA of the CDR3 is TGTGCCAGCTCACCCCGGGACAGGGGAACGGAGACCCAGTACTTC. The full variable domain, in which reference TRBV18 and TRBJ2-5 provide the parts outside the CDR3, is NAGVMQNPRHLVRRRGQEARLRCSPMKGHSHVYWYRQLPEEGLKFMVYLQKENIIDESGMPKERFSAEFPKEGPSILRIQQVVRGDSAAYFCASSPRDRGTETQYFGPGTRLLVL.

The CDR3 reads CASSFALATRYETQYF. The CDR3 nucleotides are TGTGCCAGCAGCTTTGCCCTCGCTACTCGTTACGAGACCCAGTACTTC. The V and J genes are TRBV7-2 and TRBJ2-5, with D unclear. The CDR3 totals 16 residues. Deletions cut 3 bases from V and 5 bases from J, with 19 bases between. Germline assignment: CDR1 SGHTA and CDR2 FQGNSA.

This clonotype came up many times. The chain joins TRBV7-3 to TRBJ2-1; D unclear. This CDR3 is 16 amino acids long. Germline V gene data show CDR1 as SGHTA and CDR2 as FQGTGA. V was clipped by 4 bases and J by 2 bases, with 15 bases between them. The CDR3 DNA sequence: TGTGCCAGCAGCTCAGACTGTAATTTAACCTACAATGAGCAGTTCTTC. This translates into CASSSDCNLTYNEQFF.

The chain recombines TRBV6-2 or TRBV6-3 with TRBJ2-7; TRBD1 or TRBD2 may be the D gene (6 bases each). Germline V lookup: CDR1 MNHEY, CDR2 SVGEGT. The CDR3 is 14 residues long. Trimming pared 8 bases from V and 1 base from J, leaving 15 bases between. This chain's CDR3 is CASQQGRESYEQYV. CDR3 sequence (DNA): TGTGCCAGCCAACAGGGTCGGGAGTCCTACGAGCAGTACGTC.

This clonotype was seen a handful of times. The chain combines TRBV6-6 with TRBJ1-4; D unclear. V lost 6 bases to trimming and J lost 5 bases, with 10 bases between them. The V gene's germline CDR1 is MNHNY and CDR2 SVGAGI (reference sequence). This CDR3 is built from 13 residues. CDR3 residues: CASSQRLNEKLFF. The CDR3 coding sequence is TGTGCCAGCAGCCAACGATTGAATGAAAAACTGTTTTTT.

The sample holds a few counts of this clonotype. The genes are TRBV5-5 and TRBJ2-5, with D perhaps matching TRBD1 (5 bases). Germline V gene data show CDR1 as SGHKS and CDR2 as YYEKEE (reference sequence). This CDR3 has 14 residues. V lost 2 bases and J 2 bases, leaving 10 bases between the germline ends. CDR3 in DNA: TGTGCCAGCAGCTTTTCAGGGATTCAAGAGACCCAGTACTTC. This translates into CASSFSGIQETQYF.

The chain combines TRBV7-2 with TRBJ1-2; 7 bases are shared with TRBD1. Germline CDR1 and CDR2: SGHTA and FQGNSA. The CDR3 sequence is 17 residues long. V trimming: 5 bases; J trimming: 5 bases; junction bases outside the gene matches: 17. The CDR3 region is CASSPLGGQGVSYGYTF. In DNA form, the CDR3 reads TGTGCCAGCAGCCCCCTCGGGGGTCAGGGGGTTTCGTATGGCTACACCTTC.

The chain uses TRBV7-8 and TRBJ2-2; TRBD1 is a possible D gene (6 bases). The CDR3 is 16 amino acids. V shed 7 bases and J shed 7 bases, with 22 bases lying between them. Germline CDR1 and CDR2: SGHVS and FQNEAQ. Here the CDR3 reads CASTRYGQGNGGELFF. The DNA for the CDR3 is TGTGCCAGCACCCGGTACGGGCAGGGGAACGGCGGGGAGCTGTTTTTT.